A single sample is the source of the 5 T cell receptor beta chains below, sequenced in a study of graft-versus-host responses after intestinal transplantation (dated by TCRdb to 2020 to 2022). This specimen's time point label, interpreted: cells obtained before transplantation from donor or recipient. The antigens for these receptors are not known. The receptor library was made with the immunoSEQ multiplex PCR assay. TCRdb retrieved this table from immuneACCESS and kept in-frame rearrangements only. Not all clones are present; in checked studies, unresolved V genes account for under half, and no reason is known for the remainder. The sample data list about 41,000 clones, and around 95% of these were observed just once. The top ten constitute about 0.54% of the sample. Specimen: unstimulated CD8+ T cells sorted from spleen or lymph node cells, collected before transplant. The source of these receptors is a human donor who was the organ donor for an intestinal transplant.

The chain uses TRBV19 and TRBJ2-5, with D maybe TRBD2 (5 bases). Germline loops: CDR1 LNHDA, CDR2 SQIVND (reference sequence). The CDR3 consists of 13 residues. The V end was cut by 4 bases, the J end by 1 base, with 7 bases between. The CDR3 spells CASSNEGQETQYF. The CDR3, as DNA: TGTGCCAGTAGTAATGAGGGCCAAGAGACCCAGTACTTC.

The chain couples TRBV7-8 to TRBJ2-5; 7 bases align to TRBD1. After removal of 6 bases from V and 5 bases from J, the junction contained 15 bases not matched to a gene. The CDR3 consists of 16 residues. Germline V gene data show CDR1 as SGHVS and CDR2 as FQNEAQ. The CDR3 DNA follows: TGTGCCAGCAGTCTTAACCCGACAGGGTTGAGGGAGACCCAGTACTTC. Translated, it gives CASSLNPTGLRETQYF.

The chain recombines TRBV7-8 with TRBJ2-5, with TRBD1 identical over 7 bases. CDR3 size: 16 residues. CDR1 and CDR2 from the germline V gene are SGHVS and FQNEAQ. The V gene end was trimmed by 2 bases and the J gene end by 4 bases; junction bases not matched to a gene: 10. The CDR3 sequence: CASSLLGRQGVETQYF. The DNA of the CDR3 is TGTGCCAGCAGCTTACTTGGTCGACAGGGAGTAGAGACCCAGTACTTC.

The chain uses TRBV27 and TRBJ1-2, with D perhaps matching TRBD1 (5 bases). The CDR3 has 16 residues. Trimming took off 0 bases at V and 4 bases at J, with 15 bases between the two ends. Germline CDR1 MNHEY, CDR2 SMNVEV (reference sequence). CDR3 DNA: TGTGCCAGCAGTTTATCCGGCGGGGGATCCGGCTATGGCTACACCTTC. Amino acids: CASSLSGGGSGYGYTF.

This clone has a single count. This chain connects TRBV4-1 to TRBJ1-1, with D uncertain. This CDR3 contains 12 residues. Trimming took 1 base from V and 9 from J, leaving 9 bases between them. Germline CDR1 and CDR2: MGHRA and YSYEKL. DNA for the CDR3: TGCGCCAGCAGCCAAGGCCCCACCCAAGCTTTCTTT. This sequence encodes CASSQGPTQAFF.